The rows below give T cell receptor beta chains drawn from one sample of a study of regulatory T cells in long-lasting Graves disease. Using its own MiXCR run on the multiplex PCR reads, TCRdb lists one record per CDR3 protein. The sample consists of around 400,000 distinct CDR3 sequences, under 25% of them appearing once. Sequenced material: peripheral blood mononuclear cells (PBMCs), taken when the disease was refractory, from a patient treated with antithyroid drugs. Source of these receptors: a female donor with Graves disease. CDR3s leave out the opening cysteine and the closing phenylalanine or tryptophan. D genes are given only for firm matches.

CDR3 protein	J gene	V gene	D gene
ASSLDAGGPYEQY	TRBJ2-7	TRBV5-1	TRBD2
ASSSSGSVQY	TRBJ2-7	TRBV14	.
ASSFTRQGAGEQY	TRBJ2-7	TRBV5-5	TRBD1
ASSLLAGDFGELF	TRBJ2-2	TRBV7-3	TRBD2
ASSALLGVLED	TRBJ2-4	TRBV28	.
SAVLGPYEQY	TRBJ2-7	TRBV29-1	.
ASSYTGNTGELF	TRBJ2-2	TRBV6-5	.
ASSPQANTGELF	TRBJ2-2	TRBV5-1	.
ASSERARNMNTEAF	TRBJ1-1	TRBV6-1	.
ASSTQPGLAGVGGEETQY	TRBJ2-5	TRBV7-2	TRBD2
ASRPFRGGETQY	TRBJ2-5	TRBV28	TRBD2
ASSYTWTGGNSNQPQH	TRBJ1-5	TRBV6-5	TRBD1
ASSQERARAYEQY	TRBJ2-7	TRBV14	.
ASSLAGEDTQY	TRBJ2-3	TRBV3-1	TRBD2
ASSTSSGGYEQY	TRBJ2-7	TRBV5-4	TRBD2
ASSLGIGDPYEQY	TRBJ2-7	TRBV7-2	.
ASSSLGQGVHEQY	TRBJ2-7	TRBV10-1	TRBD1
ASGLSSLETQY	TRBJ2-5	TRBV12-3/TRBV12-4	.
ASRTGVYEQY	TRBJ2-7	TRBV28	TRBD1
AGSDPGQSYEQY	TRBJ2-7	TRBV2	.
ASTPLAGLYNEQF	TRBJ2-1	TRBV5-4	TRBD2
ASSDEGGGTYNEQF	TRBJ2-1	TRBV2	.
ASSLNRGTETQY	TRBJ2-5	TRBV9	TRBD1
ASRSGRKSSYNSPLH	TRBJ1-6	TRBV6-1	.
SVPSSSGNTIY	TRBJ1-3	TRBV29-1	.
SAREKGLAGAKTQY	TRBJ2-5	TRBV20-1	TRBD2
ASSFGDLGGYT	TRBJ1-2	TRBV7-9	.
ASSPDGGPTEGETQY	TRBJ2-5	TRBV27	.
ASSSSGSGAF	TRBJ1-1	TRBV18	.
ASRSSAVRSYEQY	TRBJ2-7	TRBV4-1	.
ASSLSAGRITDTQY	TRBJ2-3	TRBV28	.
ASSQDVTGVEAEAF	TRBJ1-1	TRBV3-1	.
SARDLGLNTEAF	TRBJ1-1	TRBV20-1	.
ASSETDLRGYT	TRBJ1-2	TRBV4-1	.
SAGRTGNSGELF	TRBJ2-2	TRBV20-1	TRBD1
ASSSRDANSYEQY	TRBJ2-7	TRBV27	.
ASSQGRKRGYT	TRBJ1-2	TRBV14	.
SADGPEAF	TRBJ1-1	TRBV20-1	.